Sequencing of this T cell receptor beta chain was carried out in a study of CXCR3-negative and CXCR3-positive naive CD8 T cells. Study-wide findings and caveats: Hydrophobicity of TRB CDR3s was greater in CXCR3-positive naive cells than in CXCR3-negative naive cells.

Germline V gene lookup returns CDR1 MGHDK and CDR2 SYGVNS. There are 11 residues in the CDR3. The TRB cDNA libraries were prepared by 5' RACE with UMI labels. TCRdb re-called the 5' RACE reads; every CDR3 protein appears as one record, without DNA. The clone table shows under 75,000 distinct CDR3 sequences, with the ten largest holding approximately 0.72%. Comment on this clonotype: Its cognate antigen is unknown.

Sequenced sample: naive CXCR3+ CD8+ T cells from blood. Sample subset: CD45RO-CCR7+CD27+CD95- naive CD8+ T cells expressing CXCR3 (TNR3+). The chain is built from TRBV25-1 and TRBJ2-3. The sequence was obtained from a human donor in good health. Some clones in this sample may be carry-over from other donors' samples. CDR3 protein: CASSEFGTQYF.